This TCR beta chain was obtained from a study of blood T cells in healthy people across ages. The study, taken as a whole, reports: Naive T cell percentage by flow cytometry tracked strongly with beta diversity.

Combining a sample-barcoded 5' primer with a J-beta primer mix, a second PCR ran for 7 to 11 cycles. Each cDNA molecule, via a template-switch adaptor with 12 random nucleotides, was tagged. MiXCR, applied by TCRdb to the 5' RACE reads, yields one record per CDR3 protein. This sample has more than 700,000 distinct CDR3 sequences, with less than 70% found just once. Per-sample yields of isolated PBMCs were at least 6 million. Comment on this clonotype: Its target is unknown.

Material for sequencing was blood. The clonotype comes from a man aged 80 or over in good health.

The CDR3 region is CASSSPPGSPSSNQPQHF. The CDR3 DNA reads TGTGCCAGCAGTTCCCCCCCGGGATCTCCCTCGAGCAATCAGCCCCAGCATTTT. This chain links TRBV6-5 with TRBJ1-5; the D is unclear. The CDR3 totals 18 residues. Germline CDR1 and CDR2: MNHEY and SVGAGI. The V end was cut by 4 bases, the J end by 1 base, with 20 bases between.